Below, one TCR beta chain is given with its context. Its target is unknown. Patients were ineligible given autoimmune disease history or systemic immunosuppression. This entry is derived from a study of OX40 agonist ivuxolimab in advanced cancers. The CDR3 contains 16 residues. V was clipped by 3 bases and J by 6 bases, with 20 bases between them. Germline V lookup: CDR1 MDHEN, CDR2 SYDVKM. Study-level findings and limits: At doses 0.1 to 3.0 mg/kg, CD4+ and CD8+ clones expanded. Among some nonresponders, normalized T-cell clonal expansion was also low.

Profiling relied on immunoSEQ multiplex PCR, and the TCRdb table lists in-frame clones only, not all of them. There are tens of thousands of clones in the sample; about 88% occur only once, and 0.72% lies in the top ten. The TCR originated in an adult with an advanced solid tumor such as melanoma, head and neck, liver or kidney cancer. V usage is TRBV28 and J usage is TRBJ1-2; maybe TRBD1 (6 bases). The starting material was CD4+ or CD8+ T cells sorted from blood, obtained in a trial of the OX40 agonist ivuxolimab. The chain's CDR3 is CASSFLGAQGGNGYTF. CDR3 sequence (DNA): TGTGCCAGCAGTTTTTTAGGGGCACAGGGTGGTAATGGCTACACCTTC.